The 23 T cell receptor beta chains presented below share a single source sample, sequenced in a study of early T cells in non-severe SARS-CoV-2 infection. TCRdb reanalysed the 5' RACE reads using MiXCR and keeps one entry per CDR3 protein. Of more than 65,000 distinct CDR3 sequences in the sample, approximately 4.5% were seen once. The sample consisted of whole blood, taken at baseline. The receptors shown here come from an adult who was a healthcare worker with PCR-confirmed SARS-CoV-2 infection or an uninfected control (not recorded which). The donor label of this sample is uncertain.

This clonotype was observed many times. V and J are TRBV10-2 and TRBJ1-5; 8 positions agree with TRBD1. J lost 2 bases, V lost 6 bases, and 6 bases had no gene match. The CDR3 extends over 15 amino acids. The germline CDR1 and CDR2 sequences are WSHSY and SAAADI. As DNA, the CDR3 is TGCGCCAGCAGGGAGACAGGGGACCGCAATCAGCCCCAGCATTTT. Translating it yields CASRETGDRNQPQHF.

This clonotype turned up a few times. The rearrangement joins TRBV27 to TRBJ1-6; no firm D call. V was shortened by 4 bases and J by 14 bases, with 9 bases between the two germline ends. Germline V gene sequence: CDR1 MNHEY, CDR2 SMNVEV (reference sequence). The CDR3 has 11 amino acids. In DNA, the CDR3 is TGTGCCAGCAGTTCGAAAGGAGCCCTCCACTTT. Its translation is CASSSKGALHF.

This clonotype appeared many times. The chain carries TRBV18 and TRBJ1-5; the D is unclear. The CDR3 spans 15 residues. V lost 6 bases to trimming and J lost 2 bases, with 14 bases between them. The germline CDR1 and CDR2 sequences are KGHSH and LQKENI. DNA of the CDR3: TGTGCCAGCTCCCAGATGAGGGATGGCAATCAGCCCCAGCATTTT. As protein: CASSQMRDGNQPQHF.

This clonotype was seen many times. The gene calls are TRBV6-5 and TRBJ2-5; D remains unclear. This CDR3 has 14 residues. The germline V and J ends were trimmed by 2 bases and 5 bases, with 12 bases remaining between them. The germline V gene has CDR1 MNHEY and CDR2 SVGAGI. CDR3 region: CASSYGQTGETQYF. CDR3 nucleotides: TGTGCCAGCAGTTACGGTCAGACGGGCGAGACCCAGTACTTC.

This clonotype was seen ten or more times. V and J are TRBV20-1 and TRBJ1-2, with TRBD1 matching 7 bases. CDR3 length: 16 residues. V lost 2 bases to trimming and J lost 0 bases; unmatched junction nucleotides: 9. CDR1 and CDR2 (germline): DFQATT, SNEGSKA (reference sequence). In DNA form, the CDR3 reads TGCAGTGCTAGATCCGGCGGGGACAGCCCTAACTATGGCTACACCTTC. Encoded protein: CSARSGGDSPNYGYTF.

Many counts were recorded for this clonotype. This chain uses TRBV5-1 with TRBJ1-1; 8 bases align to TRBD1. CDR1 is SGHRS and CDR2 is YFSETQ in the germline V gene. This CDR3 region has 17 residues. Losses at the gene ends were 1 base for V and 3 bases for J; bases not matched to a gene: 11. The DNA of the CDR3 is TGCGCCAGCAGCTTGCGGGTCCGACAGGGGAGGGACACTGAAGCTTTCTTT. It codes for CASSLRVRQGRDTEAFF. Filled out from reference TRBV5-1 and TRBJ1-1, the complete variable domain reads KAGVTQTPRYLIKTRGQQVTLSCSPISGHRSVSWYQQTPGQGLQFLFEYFSETQRNKGNFPGRFSGRQFSNSRSEMNVSTLELGDSALYLCASSLRVRQGRDTEAFFGQGTRLTVV.

The chain recombines TRBV28 with TRBJ1-2; D may be TRBD1 (5 bases). V gave up 3 bases and J gave up 4 bases, with 18 bases separating them. Looked up from germline, CDR1 is MDHEN and CDR2 is SYDVKM. The CDR3 is 16 residues long. The CDR3, as DNA: TGTGCCAGCAGTTTCCCGGGACCGCGAAAAATCTATGGCTACACCTTC. Translated, it gives CASSFPGPRKIYGYTF.

This clonotype showed up many times. The chain links TRBV24-1 to TRBJ2-6; no definite D call. The CDR3 sequence is 13 residues long. CDR1 and CDR2 (germline): KGHDR, SFDVKD. V was pared by 8 bases and J by 0 bases, with 4 bases between. The CDR3, as DNA: TGTGCCACCATGGGCTCTGGGGCCAACGTCCTGACTTTC. Amino acid sequence: CATMGSGANVLTF.

This clonotype was detected ten times or more. The chain employs TRBV6-4 and TRBJ1-5; D is unclear. This CDR3 has 13 amino acids. The germline V gene has CDR1 MRHNA and CDR2 SNTAGT. Trimming shortened V by 8 bases and J by 5 bases, and 13 bases separated the two germline ends. The CDR3: CASAGSSDQPQHF. The CDR3 nucleotides read TGTGCCAGCGCTGGATCTTCGGATCAGCCCCAGCATTTT.

This clonotype was recorded at least ten times. The V and J genes are TRBV30 and TRBJ2-1; tentatively, D is TRBD2 (7 bases). The CDR3 has 15 amino acids. CDR1 is GTSNPN, CDR2 SVGIG, per germline (reference sequence). V was cut by 8 bases and J by 0 bases, with 17 bases left in between. CDR3 nucleotides: TGTGCCAGTCGGGCGGGGGCCCTCTCCTACAATGAGCAGTTCTTC. It codes for CASRAGALSYNEQFF.

This clonotype was seen many times. This rearrangement joins TRBV7-9 to TRBJ1-2, with D unclear. V lost 7 bases and J lost 6, with 15 bases in between. Germline V gene sequence: CDR1 SEHNR, CDR2 FQNEAQ (reference sequence). The CDR3 is 13 residues long. CDR3 coding DNA: TGTGCCAGCACCATCATCGGAAGAGATGGCTACACCTTC. Its translation is CASTIIGRDGYTF.

This clonotype was seen only a few times. The chain has TRBV20-1 and TRBJ1-2; no definite D call. From germline, CDR1 is DFQATT and CDR2 SNEGSKA (reference sequence). The CDR3 is 11 amino acids. Trimming shortened V by 3 bases and J by 4 bases, and 6 bases separated the two germline ends. The CDR3 bases are TGCAGTGCTAGGGGTAGCTATGGCTACACCTTC. Translated: CSARGSYGYTF.

This clonotype was found many times. The chain has TRBV30 and TRBJ1-2; the D is unclear. The CDR3 is 13 amino acids. CDR1 GTSNPN and CDR2 SVGIG come from the germline V gene (reference sequence). The germline V and J ends were trimmed by 2 bases and 2 bases, with 9 bases remaining between them. The CDR3 loop reads CAWSQKGNYGYTF. The CDR3 DNA is TGTGCCTGGAGTCAAAAAGGGAACTATGGCTACACCTTC.

V usage is TRBV7-2 and J usage is TRBJ1-5, with D unresolved. Per the germline V gene, CDR1 is SGHTA and CDR2 is FQGNSA. The V and J ends lost 7 bases and 2 bases respectively, with 15 bases between them. The CDR3 runs 15 residues. The CDR3 bases are TGTGCCAGCATCGCGAGGAAGCTAGGCAATCAGCCCCAGCATTTT. Translation gives CASIARKLGNQPQHF.

The chain combines TRBV6-2 or TRBV6-3 with TRBJ2-5; tentatively, D is TRBD2 (6 bases). The CDR3 contains 12 residues. V dropped 8 bases and J dropped 5 bases, with 12 bases sitting between them. CDR1 is MNHEY and CDR2 is SVGEGT in the germline V gene. CDR3 amino acids: CASAPTRETQYF. CDR3 in DNA: TGTGCCAGCGCCCCGACTAGGGAGACCCAGTACTTC.

This clonotype showed up many times. V usage is TRBV5-1 and J usage is TRBJ2-7, with D maybe TRBD1 (6 bases). Trimming stripped 6 bases from V and 5 bases from J, with 18 bases between. Germline CDR1 SGHRS, CDR2 YFSETQ. This CDR3 has 14 amino acids. The CDR3 coding sequence is TGCGCCAGCACCGAGGAGGACAGTATTCACGAGCAGTACTTC. This translates into CASTEEDSIHEQYF.

The count of this clonotype is one. A single base separates this from a much larger clone, so it may be a read error. This chain joins TRBV6-5 and TRBJ1-2; D is possibly TRBD1 (6 bases). Germline-derived CDR1 and CDR2 are MNHEY and SVGAGI. The CDR3 consists of 12 residues. CDR3 nucleotide sequence: TGTGCCAGCAGACACAGGGCCTATAGCTACACCTTC. Its protein product is CASRHRAYSYTF.

This clonotype occurred many times. The chain uses TRBV24-1 and TRBJ1-5; 9 nucleotides match TRBD1. Germline V gives CDR1 KGHDR, CDR2 SFDVKD. Unmatched junction bases numbered 10, after V lost 3 bases and J lost 8 bases. CDR3 length equals 16 residues. The CDR3 region is CATSDGGTGRSKPQHF. CDR3 bases: TGTGCCACCAGTGATGGGGGGACAGGGCGGTCGAAGCCCCAGCATTTT.

This clonotype has a count of ten or more. The chain uses TRBV4-2 and TRBJ1-5; D uncertain. Germline CDR1 and CDR2: LGHNA and YNFKEQ. CDR3 length equals 14 residues. Between the trimmed V and J ends, which lost 1 base and 2 bases, there was a span of 6 bases. The CDR3 nucleotides read TGTGCCAGCAGCCAAGTGGCAGGCAATCAGCCCCAGCATTTT. This codes for CASSQVAGNQPQHF.

This clonotype was recorded many times. This sequence joins TRBV20-1 and TRBJ1-2, with 7 bases matching TRBD1. With V trimmed by 3 bases and J by 8 bases, 12 bases remained unmatched. Germline CDR1 reads DFQATT; CDR2 reads SNEGSKA (reference sequence). This CDR3 is built from 14 residues. The CDR3 reads CSASYRGQDLGYTF. The CDR3 bases are TGCAGTGCTAGTTACCGAGGACAGGATCTGGGCTACACCTTC.

This chain uses TRBV5-6 with TRBJ2-3; D might be TRBD2 (6 bases). The CDR3 has 12 amino acids. V lost 2 bases and J 10 bases, leaving 11 bases between the germline ends. Germline CDR1 and CDR2: SGHDT and YYEEEE. The chain's CDR3 is CASSFAGLPQYF. The CDR3 DNA is TGTGCCAGCAGCTTCGCGGGACTTCCGCAGTATTTT.

There are a few counts of this clonotype. The rearrangement joins TRBV5-4 to TRBJ2-2, with 7 bases that match TRBD1. Germline V gene data show CDR1 as SGHNT and CDR2 as YYREEE (reference sequence). Trimming removed 5 bases from V and 4 bases from J; junction bases left unmatched: 11. This CDR3 contains 16 residues. The CDR3 region is CASSTERGPSTGELFF. The DNA for the CDR3 is TGTGCCAGCAGTACCGAAAGGGGGCCGAGCACCGGGGAGCTGTTTTTT.

This clonotype has just a few counts. CDR3 protein: CASSFDVYNSPLHF. The CDR3 DNA is TGTGCCAGCAGCTTTGATGTCTATAATTCACCCCTCCACTTT. This chain uses TRBV7-9 with TRBJ1-6; D unclear. The CDR3 runs to 14 residues. In germline, CDR1 is SEHNR, CDR2 FQNEAQ (reference sequence). The V end was cut by 3 bases, the J end by 3 bases, with 6 bases between.